This TCR beta chain was sequenced in a study of shared clonotypes between healthy human individuals. Overall study: The people who gave samples were a couple of women and a few men aged 18 to 49.

Researchers ran the assay at a deep level. Using immunoSEQ multiplex PCR, the repertoire was profiled, and TCRdb retains in-frame clones only, with some absent. The sample shows hundreds of thousands of clones, 96% of them seen only once. Positively selected for CCR7, the CD45RO-negative cells used as naive CD8 cells excluded terminally differentiated effector memory CD45RA+ cells. Sequences were obtained from naive CD8+ T cells sorted from blood. The TCR sequence derives from a man younger than 45 in good health.

CDR3 bases: TGTGCCAGCAGCCCCGCGGGGTCTGGAAACACCATATATTTT. It is translated as CASSPAGSGNTIYF. The chain joins TRBV9 to TRBJ1-3; D ambiguous. CDR1 and CDR2 (germline): SGDLS, YYNGEE. The ends were cut back, 4 bases at V and 1 base at J, with 9 bases in the middle. This CDR3 is 14 amino acids long.